The entry that follows covers one T cell receptor beta chain sequence. Via MiXCR, TCRdb re-called the RACE reads, giving one row per CDR3 protein. The sample shows 97,000 or so distinct CDR3 sequences, 27% of them seen only once. Specified time point: patch test 3, about 24 weeks after DPC sensitization. The treatment: therapeutic diphenylcyclopropenone sensitization with weekly scalp DPC. This record comes from a study of human T cells and chemical hapten exposure. The CDR3 contains 15 residues. V was pared by 7 bases and J by 0 bases, with 10 bases between. CDR1 and CDR2 (germline): MDHEN, SYDVKM. Sequenced material: whole blood, taken in connection with sensitization to the hapten diphenylcyclopropenone (DPC). The TCR was taken from a man in his forties or fifties with alopecia areata. Some clones in this sample may be carry-over from other donors' samples. The chain has TRBV28 and TRBJ2-6, with a tentative D call TRBD2 (6 bases). The CDR3 DNA reads as TGTGCCAGCATCGACGGGGGCTCTGGGGCCAACGTCCTGACTTTC. This codes for CASIDGGSGANVLTF.